This paragraph reports one T cell receptor beta chain. The target antigen is unknown. The source of the sample is a study of T cell repertoires in cytomegalovirus infection. Whole-study context: Used in the study were CMV epitopes, some recently identified and HLA-C-restricted, others well-studied and HLA-B-restricted. Evidence of both CMV infection and a matching HLA type came from public TCR beta signatures. Findings and caveats of the study: The ex vivo response was dominated by HLA-C-restricted CMV-specific TCR beta clonotypes.

TCRdb analysed the reads with MiXCR anew, one entry per CDR3 protein. There are a few hundred thousand distinct CDR3 sequences in the sample; about 39% occur only once, and more than 40% lies in the top ten. This CDR3 region has 16 residues. In germline, CDR1 is LNHNV, CDR2 YYDKDF (reference sequence). V lost 1 base to trimming and J lost 3 bases, with 13 bases between them. The V call is TRBV15, the J call TRBJ2-1; D gene uncertain. Sequencing used cultured PBMCs, obtained from culture after CMV antigen stimulation. The source of this sequence is a human donor in good health (CMV status not recorded). Some clones in this sample may be carry-over from other donors' samples. Here the CDR3 reads CATSRVFDSNYNEQFF. The CDR3 region has the DNA TGTGCCACCAGCAGAGTTTTTGACTCCAACTACAATGAGCAGTTCTTC.